The rows below give T cell receptor beta chains drawn from one sample of a study of T-cell reconstitution after alpha-beta-depleted transplantation in children. TCRdb fed the PCR reads into MiXCR, producing one record per CDR3 protein. The sample contains about 500,000 distinct CDR3 sequences, around a third of which appear only once. The specimen was PBMCs from the stem cell graft donor, collected from the stem cell graft. These receptor sequences come from a human donor who donated a stem cell graft to a child with aplastic anemia. Both conserved end residues are part of each CDR3. The order of the fields is clone size, J gene, D gene, V gene, CDR3 DNA, CDR3 protein. A D gene is named only where the DNA matches it firmly. Only some rows state a clone size, as once, few, many or a class for expanded clones.

- TRBJ2-7 - TRBV12-3/TRBV12-4 TGTGCCAGCAGCAGCATGAGCTCCTACGAGCAGTACTTC CASSSMSSYEQYF
few TRBJ2-7 - TRBV9 TGTGCCAGCAGCGTAGGGGGGACCGGCTCCTACGAGCAGTACTTC CASSVGGTGSYEQYF
- TRBJ2-1 - TRBV7-6 TGTGCCAGCGGCGGGATCTCTAACAATGAGCAGTTCTTC CASGGISNNEQFF
few TRBJ1-1 TRBD1 TRBV7-9 TGTGCCAGCAGCCTCGGGACAGGGAAGTTACGTGAAGCTTTCTTT CASSLGTGKLREAFF
- TRBJ2-7 TRBD2 TRBV5-1 TGCGCCAGCAGCCCCACTCTAGCGGGCGATCGCTCCTACGAGCAGTACTTC CASSPTLAGDRSYEQYF
- TRBJ1-2 - TRBV6-5 TGTGCCAGCAGTTACGATTTCCGGAACTATGGCTACACCTTC CASSYDFRNYGYTF
- TRBJ2-4 - TRBV20-1 TGCAGTGCAGGGACTCAAGCCAAAAACATTCAGTACTTC CSAGTQAKNIQYF
- TRBJ2-5 TRBD2 TRBV10-3 TGTGCCATCAGTGAGTCGGCGGGAGGGCCAGAGACCCAGTACTTC CAISESAGGPETQYF
- TRBJ2-3 TRBD2 TRBV15 TGTGCCACCAGCGCCGGACTAGCTAGTGATACGCAGTATTTT CATSAGLASDTQYF
- TRBJ1-5 - TRBV7-2 TGTGCCAGCAGCCCCTGGATCGATAGCAATCAGCCCCAGCATTTT CASSPWIDSNQPQHF
few TRBJ1-6 - TRBV7-2 TGTGCCAGCAGCTTACGTGTTGGGGGAGGGAATTCACCCCTCCACTTT CASSLRVGGGNSPLHF
- TRBJ1-1 - TRBV7-6 TGTGCCAGCAGCTTAGTTTCACAGACGAACACTGAAGCTTTCTTT CASSLVSQTNTEAFF
few TRBJ1-2 - TRBV20-1 TGCAGTGCCCTGCCTTCGAGACAGGACGGGAAAGGCTACACCTTC CSALPSRQDGKGYTF
few TRBJ2-5 TRBD2 TRBV6-2/TRBV6-3 TGTGCCAGCAGAACCGAACTAGCGGGAGCGACGCAAGAGACCCAGTACTTC CASRTELAGATQETQYF
few TRBJ2-2 TRBD1 TRBV29-1 TGCAGCGTTGTACCCAGGGGACAGCGGTCGAACACCGGGGAGCTGTTTTTT CSVVPRGQRSNTGELFF
- TRBJ2-1 - TRBV7-6 TGTGCCAGCAACATAGGCTCTGGGGAGCAGTTCTTC CASNIGSGEQFF
few TRBJ2-3 TRBD2 TRBV9 TGTGCCAGCAGCGAGACGTCTGGGGGGGCGGGAGGCCCACGAGATACGCAGTATTTT CASSETSGGAGGPRDTQYF
- TRBJ1-1 TRBD1 TRBV5-1 TGCGCCAGCAGCTTTGGCAGGGGGTTAGGTGACGCTGAAGCTTTCTTT CASSFGRGLGDAEAFF
- TRBJ2-1 TRBD2 TRBV7-2 TGTGCCAGCAGCTCAGGTAGCGGGAGGGCCCTGACTGAGCAGTTCTTC CASSSGSGRALTEQFF
- TRBJ2-7 - TRBV6-5 TGTGCCAGCAGTTACAGCGCAGGACTCTACTCCTACGAGCAGTACTTC CASSYSAGLYSYEQYF
- TRBJ1-2 - TRBV7-8 TGTGCCAGCAGCCAGCTACTCGCGACAGGCGATGGCTACACCTTC CASSQLLATGDGYTF
- TRBJ1-1 - TRBV14 TGTGCCAGCAGCCAATTCAGAGCTGAAGCTTTCTTT CASSQFRAEAFF
- TRBJ2-1 - TRBV7-8 TGTGCCAGCAGCTTACAGCCCGCCGGCTCCTACAATGAGCAGTTCTTC CASSLQPAGSYNEQFF
- TRBJ2-2 TRBD1 TRBV20-1 TGCAGTGCTGCTCGGGACAGGGTTACCGGGGAGCTGTTTTTT CSAARDRVTGELFF
- TRBJ2-1 - TRBV7-2 TGTGCCAGCAGCTCAACTAGTGTGACAAGGAATGAGCAGTTCTTC CASSSTSVTRNEQFF
few TRBJ2-5 TRBD2 TRBV6-5 TGTGCCAGCAGTTACTCACTAGCGGGAGCAGAGACCCAGTACTTC CASSYSLAGAETQYF
- TRBJ1-5 - TRBV18 TGTGCCAGCTCACTTGCTGACGGTAGCAATCAGCCCCAGCATTTT CASSLADGSNQPQHF
once TRBJ2-1 - TRBV27 TGTGCCAGCAGTTTAAACTTAGGCAGAAAACGCGAGCAGTTCTTC CASSLNLGRKREQFF
- TRBJ1-1 - TRBV5-1 TGCGCCAGCAGTCCCGGACGGGGGTTGGGAACCAACACTGAAGCTTTCTTT CASSPGRGLGTNTEAFF
many TRBJ1-1 TRBD1 TRBV25-1 TGTGCCAGCAGTGGCAACGGCCGGGACAGGGATCTTACTGAAGCTTTCTTT CASSGNGRDRDLTEAFF
- TRBJ2-3 TRBD2 TRBV29-1 TGCAGCGTTGGTAGATTAGCGGGTAGCACAGATACGCAGTATTTT CSVGRLAGSTDTQYF
once TRBJ2-1 - TRBV11-2 TGTGCCAGCAGCTGGGGGAACAATGAGCAGTTCTTC CASSWGNNEQFF
few TRBJ2-1 - TRBV28 TGTGCCAGCTCCCTACTAGGCCTCTGGAATGAGCAGTTCTTC CASSLLGLWNEQFF
- TRBJ2-5 TRBD2 TRBV11-2 TGTGCCAGCAGCCCCGGGACTAGCGGCCCAGGGGAGACCCAGTACTTC CASSPGTSGPGETQYF
once TRBJ2-6 - TRBV9 TGTGCCAGCAGCGTAGGGACCTACACCCGTGCAACTGGGGCCAACGTCCTGACTTTC CASSVGTYTRATGANVLTF
few TRBJ1-2 - TRBV29-1 TGCAGCGTTGTGCAGGACTATGGCTACACCTTC CSVVQDYGYTF
- TRBJ2-5 TRBD2 TRBV4-3 TGCGCCAGCAGCCAAGATCCGAGCGGGAGGTTACAAGAGACCCAGTACTTC CASSQDPSGRLQETQYF
- TRBJ1-2 - TRBV20-1 TGCAGTGCTACCAGGGGATCGGCGGAGTATGGCTACACCTTC CSATRGSAEYGYTF
- TRBJ2-3 - TRBV12-3/TRBV12-4 TGTGCCAGCAGTTATGGCGGGATCGGCACAGATACGCAGTATTTT CASSYGGIGTDTQYF
- TRBJ2-7 - TRBV30 TGTGCCTGGAGTACAGCTTCCTACGAGCAGTACTTC CAWSTASYEQYF
many TRBJ1-4 - TRBV6-1 TGTGCCAGCACCCACGGGGCGGCAACTAATGAAAAACTGTTTTTT CASTHGAATNEKLFF
few TRBJ1-2 - TRBV29-1 TGCAGCGCAGGGGAAAGAGACGGCTACACCTTC CSAGERDGYTF
- TRBJ1-5 TRBD1 TRBV18 TGTGCCAGCTCACCACGGCCAGGGGGCCGTCAGGGCAATCAGCCCCAGCATTTT CASSPRPGGRQGNQPQHF
- TRBJ2-2 - TRBV6-1 TGTGCCAGCGCTGACCGGGCGACACCTACGAACACCTGGGAGCTGTTTTTT CASADRATPTNTWELFF
- TRBJ1-5 - TRBV6-2/TRBV6-3 TGTGCCAGCAGTTACAGGGCAGGGACCAATCAGCCCCAGCATTTT CASSYRAGTNQPQHF